This T cell receptor beta chain stems from a study of OX40 agonist ivuxolimab in advanced cancers. Regarding the complete study: Ivuxolimab, which targeted the costimulatory receptor OX40 (CD134), was an agonistic, fully human IgG2 monoclonal antibody. Partial responses were achieved by three dose-escalation patients, of whom one had hepatocellular carcinoma and two had cutaneous melanoma. Among the approximately 50 dose-escalation patients, 19 had hepatocellular carcinoma, 15 or so melanoma, 9 renal cell carcinoma and 9 head and neck cancer. Prior anti-PD-1, anti-PD-L1 or anti-CTLA-4 therapy was permitted, and checkpoint inhibitors had been received by around 40% of dose-escalation patients. A male proportion of almost 85% and a mean age of 60 years, ranging from 23 to 79, were recorded for the dose-escalation cohort. The point of sequencing TCRbeta in the periphery was to test whether ivuxolimab changed TCR sequence diversity and drove clonal T-cell expansion. The paper reports the monotherapy dose-escalation portion (N of about 54 patients) of the phase I ivuxolimab trial. Intravenous ivuxolimab was administered to patients every 2 weeks at six dose levels: 0.01, 0.1, 0.3, 1.5, 3 and 10 mg/kg. General findings and caveats noted by the study authors: Low levels of normalized T-cell clonal expansion were also seen in some patients who did not respond. On average, CD8+ T cells showed more expanded clones than CD4+ T cells after ivuxolimab. Partial responders in the 0.1-3.0 mg/kg groups had among the lowest normalized peripheral clonal expansion, especially among CD8+ T cells. Antigen specificity was not determined for the clonally expanded peripheral T cells. Clonal expansion of both CD4+ and CD8+ blood T cells was observed from baseline to week 6 at doses 0.1 to 3.0 mg/kg.

Genomic DNA was extracted from sorted cells for sequencing of the TCRbeta CDR3 region. TCRbeta CDR3 regions were sequenced using the immunoSEQ Assay. The immuneACCESS repertoire file appears here via TCRdb, limited to in-frame rearrangements. These files lack a portion of the clones; in checked studies, under half of the deficit traces to unresolved V genes, and the cause of the others is not known. The sample has 45,000 to 50,000 clones on record, under 95% of them singletons. The top ten constitute 15% to 20% of the sample. Concerning this clone itself: Its binding antigen is unknown. No much larger clone is present one base from it, and per-base qualities are unavailable.

CDR1 and CDR2, looked up from the germline V gene, are MNHEY and SVGAGI. The junction carries 5 bases between V and J, which are trimmed by 2 bases and 2 bases respectively. The cysteine opens and the phenylalanine closes a CDR3 of 13 amino acids. Of the read, only the CDR3 DNA is kept; its 39 bases are in frame from base 1. Patients with a history of autoimmune disease or receiving systemic immunosuppression were excluded from the trial. Peripheral blood for TCR sequencing was collected from all dose cohorts at baseline, on cycle 4 day 1, and on cycle 7 day 1. Samples came from an open-label, multicenter, first-in-human phase I dose-escalation trial of ivuxolimab. The trial enrolled adults with locally advanced or metastatic head and neck squamous cell, hepatocellular, melanoma or renal cell carcinoma. Before TCR sequencing, CD4+ and CD8+ T cells were separately sorted from peripheral blood.

The sample was CD4+ or CD8+ T cells sorted from blood, taken in a trial of the OX40 agonist ivuxolimab. This receptor was identified in an adult with an advanced solid tumor such as melanoma, head and neck, liver or kidney cancer. In this chain, TRBV6-5 is recombined with TRBJ2-3; no D gene can be assigned with confidence. The CDR3: CASSYGDTDTQYF. Read as DNA, the sequence is TGTGCCAGCAGTTACGGAGACACAGATACGCAGTATTTT.